These 31 T cell receptor beta chains share one sample of origin, sequenced in a study of blood T cell repertoires in COVID-19. Repertoires were generated with immunoSEQ multiplex PCR, while TCRdb's copy carries only in-frame clones and drops some. The table records about 180,000 clones, about 91% of them present only once. Sequencing used peripheral blood. The origin of the receptors is a woman aged 25 to 45 with acute or convalescent COVID-19.

By its share, this clone is medium-sized (0.01 to 0.1%). The V call is TRBV7-2, the J call TRBJ2-1, with D possibly being TRBD2 (6 bases). Germline V gene lookup returns CDR1 SGHTA and CDR2 FQGNSA. Trimming shortened V by 2 bases and J by 8 bases, and 16 bases separated the two germline ends. The CDR3 is made up of 15 amino acids. In DNA, the CDR3 is TGTGCCAGCAGCTTATTTGGGAGGAACGTTGATGAGCAGTTCTTC. Residues: CASSLFGRNVDEQFF.

This chain uses TRBV3-1 (or the pseudogene TRBV3-2) with TRBJ1-2; D is uncertain. The CDR3 runs to 12 residues. CDR1 is LGHDT, CDR2 YNNKEL, per germline (reference sequence). V lost 1 base and J 7 bases, leaving 7 bases between the germline ends. CDR3 residues: CASSQATSGYTF. Here the CDR3 DNA reads TGTGCCAGCAGCCAAGCTACTTCTGGCTACACCTTC.

The chain carries TRBV6-5 and TRBJ1-1; no clear D gene. Trimming stripped 6 bases from V and 7 bases from J, with 6 bases between. The length of the CDR3 is 10 residues. Per germline, CDR1 MNHEY and CDR2 SVGAGI. In DNA, the CDR3 is TGTGCCAGCAGCCTTTATGAAGCTTTCTTT. Its protein product is CASSLYEAFF.

There are a few counts of this clone. This sequence joins TRBV4-2 and TRBJ2-2, with a weak D call TRBD2 (5 bases). This CDR3 comprises 15 residues. The germline V and J ends were trimmed by 4 bases and 6 bases, with 15 bases remaining between them. In germline, CDR1 is LGHNA, CDR2 YNFKEQ. For the CDR3, the DNA is TGTGCCAGCAGCCCCTCACTAGTTCGGCCCGGGGAGCTGTTTTTT. This translates into CASSPSLVRPGELFF.

J is TRBJ2-1 and V is TRBV5-4; 8 bases match TRBD2. Germline V lookup: CDR1 SGHNT, CDR2 YYREEE (reference sequence). The CDR3 sequence is 18 residues long. Unmatched junction bases numbered 14, after V lost 0 bases and J lost 6 bases. CDR3 in amino acids: CASSLGLAGPPRGNEQFF. CDR3 in DNA: TGTGCCAGCAGCTTGGGGCTAGCGGGCCCCCCTCGGGGCAATGAGCAGTTCTTC.

This clone was observed a single time. The chain links TRBV5-1 to TRBJ1-4; 7 nucleotides align to TRBD1. CDR1 and CDR2 from the germline V gene are SGHRS and YFSETQ. V gave up 5 bases and J gave up 5 bases; unmatched junction bases: 3. The CDR3 has 13 amino acids. CDR3 nucleotides: TGCGCCAGCAGGGGGACAGTGAATGAAAAACTGTTTTTT. Translated: CASRGTVNEKLFF. Complete variable domain (other parts from reference TRBV5-1 and TRBJ1-4): KAGVTQTPRYLIKTRGQQVTLSCSPISGHRSVSWYQQTPGQGLQFLFEYFSETQRNKGNFPGRFSGRQFSNSRSEMNVSTLELGDSALYLCASRGTVNEKLFFGSGTQLSVL.

V gene TRBV5-1 combines with J gene TRBJ2-2; TRBD2 matches 8 bases. V lost 3 bases, J lost 5 bases, and 6 bases stayed unmatched. The CDR3 runs to 15 residues. The germline V gene has CDR1 SGHRS and CDR2 YFSETQ. Here the CDR3 DNA reads TGCGCCAGCAGCTCCTTAGCGGGACGGACCGGGGAGCTGTTTTTT. It specifies CASSSLAGRTGELFF.

The chain joins TRBV7-9 to TRBJ1-3, with D possibly matching TRBD1 (5 bases). The germline V gene encodes CDR1 SEHNR and CDR2 FQNEAQ (reference sequence). CDR3 length: 15 amino acids. The V end lost 7 bases, the J end lost 0 bases, and 13 bases lay between the germline ends. The CDR3 loop reads CASNPPGGSGNTIYF. The CDR3 DNA reads TGTGCCAGCAACCCCCCGGGGGGCTCTGGAAACACCATATATTTT.

The J gene is TRBJ2-3, the V gene TRBV23-1; no clear D. TRBV23-1 is an open reading frame whose function is uncertain. V lost 0 bases to trimming and J lost 2 bases, with 6 bases between them. The CDR3 consists of 14 residues. CDR3: CASSQSGYTDTQYF. For the CDR3, the DNA is TGCGCCAGCAGTCAATCCGGGTACACAGATACGCAGTATTTT.

The chain links TRBV10-3 to TRBJ2-1, with D perhaps matching TRBD2 (6 bases). The length of the CDR3 is 15 residues. Germline CDR1 reads ENHRY; CDR2 reads SYGVKD. Trimming stripped 6 bases from V and 2 bases from J, with 14 bases between. CDR3 bases: TGTGCCATCAGGCGGGGCGGGTCGGCCTACAATGAGCAGTTCTTC. Encoded protein: CAIRRGGSAYNEQFF.

The chain employs TRBV11-2 and TRBJ2-1; TRBD2 agrees at 8 bases. V shed 6 bases, J shed 6 bases, and the junction held 13 bases outside the gene matches. The CDR3 sequence is 16 residues long. CDR1 SGHAT and CDR2 FQNNGV come from the germline V gene. CDR3 residues: CASRGSSLAGSNEQFF. CDR3 sequence (DNA): TGTGCCAGCAGGGGGTCTAGCCTAGCGGGTTCCAATGAGCAGTTCTTC.

The chain has TRBV25-1 and TRBJ2-1, with 11 nucleotides matching TRBD1. This CDR3 region has 16 residues. Germline loops: CDR1 MGHDK, CDR2 SYGVNS. V was pared by 3 bases and J by 7 bases, with 8 bases of the junction left unmatched. The CDR3 bases are TGTGCCAGCAGTGACCCACGGACAGGGGGCAAGAATGAGCAGTTCTTC. It encodes CASSDPRTGGKNEQFF.

The chain is built from TRBV2 and TRBJ1-1; TRBD1 might be the D (5 bases). There are 17 residues in the CDR3. The germline V and J ends were trimmed by 2 bases and 1 base, with 17 bases remaining between them. CDR1 and CDR2 from the germline V gene are SNHLY and FYNNEI. The CDR3 reads CASSEIGFGARNTEAFF. CDR3 DNA: TGTGCCAGCAGTGAAATCGGGTTTGGGGCCCGGAACACTGAAGCTTTCTTT.

This sequence joins TRBV24-1 and TRBJ2-1; TRBD2 matches at 14 bases. This CDR3 has 16 amino acids. Germline V gives CDR1 KGHDR, CDR2 SFDVKD. The V segment lost 2 bases and the J segment 12 bases; nucleotides outside the gene matches: 8. CDR3 sequence: CATSDYGTSGSVAQFF. The CDR3 DNA is TGTGCCACCAGTGATTACGGGACTAGCGGGAGTGTGGCGCAGTTCTTC.

This clone was recorded a few times. The J gene is TRBJ2-3, the V gene TRBV2, with D perhaps TRBD1 (5 bases). CDR1 and CDR2 (germline): SNHLY, FYNNEI. Trimming removed 4 bases at V and 10 bases at J, with 9 bases between. CDR3 length: 11 residues. CDR3 region: CASSGRAAQYF. For the CDR3, the DNA is TGTGCCAGCAGTGGCAGGGCCGCGCAGTATTTT.

V usage is TRBV5-1 and J usage is TRBJ2-3; TRBD2 is a possible D gene (6 bases). The CDR3 covers 15 residues. The germline gives CDR1 SGHRS, CDR2 YFSETQ. V lost 4 bases and J lost 4, with 16 bases in between. CDR3 sequence: CASSALASFSDTQYF. The CDR3 nucleotides are TGCGCCAGCAGCGCTCTAGCGTCTTTTTCAGATACGCAGTATTTT.

The chain carries TRBV5-4 and TRBJ1-2, with TRBD1 matching 7 bases. This CDR3 has 17 amino acids. Germline assignment: CDR1 SGHNT and CDR2 YYREEE (reference sequence). With V trimmed by 0 bases and J by 8 bases, 16 bases remained unmatched. The CDR3 nucleotides are TGTGCCAGCAGCTTGGAAGGGGGCGGGGACTGGGGAGAAGGCTACACCTTC. This sequence encodes CASSLEGGGDWGEGYTF. The variable domain in full, with the rest retrieved from reference TRBV5-4 and TRBJ1-2, is ETGVTQSPTHLIKTRGQQVTLRCSSQSGHNTVSWYQQALGQGPQFIFQYYREEENGRGNFPPRFSGLQFPNYSSELNVNALELDDSALYLCASSLEGGGDWGEGYTFGSGTRLTVV.

This chain links TRBV24-1 with TRBJ2-1, with D possibly TRBD2 on 6 matching bases. V was clipped by 3 bases and J by 8 bases, with 16 bases between them. CDR1 and CDR2 (germline): KGHDR, SFDVKD. This CDR3 is 15 amino acids long. This CDR3 reads CATSDRGTQDDEQFF. CDR3 DNA: TGTGCCACCAGTGATCGGGGGACTCAAGACGATGAGCAGTTCTTC.

V usage is TRBV18 and J usage is TRBJ2-2; TRBD1 is a possible D gene (6 bases). The V gene lost 1 base and the J gene lost 4 bases, with 13 bases spanning the gap. The germline V gene has CDR1 KGHSH and CDR2 LQKENI. CDR3 length: 16 amino acids. Here the CDR3 DNA reads TGTGCCAGCTCACCACAATTCGCAGGGGTCACCGGGGAGCTGTTTTTT. Amino acid sequence: CASSPQFAGVTGELFF.

The chain carries TRBV10-3 and TRBJ2-1, with 7 positions matching TRBD2. CDR1 is ENHRY, CDR2 SYGVKD, per germline. The J segment lost 8 bases and the V segment lost 7 bases, leaving 14 bases of the junction unmatched. The CDR3 length is 15 residues. The CDR3 nucleotides read TGTGCCATCAAGCCCGCGGGAGCCCCTACATATGAGCAGTTCTTC. Its translation: CAIKPAGAPTYEQFF.

This chain joins TRBV5-4 and TRBJ1-1, with 8 positions matching TRBD1. The CDR3 is 14 residues long. The germline V gene encodes CDR1 SGHNT and CDR2 YYREEE (reference sequence). V was pared by 5 bases and J by 4 bases, with 7 bases of the junction left unmatched. CDR3 loop: CASRKDRVVTEAFF. The CDR3 nucleotides read TGTGCCAGCAGAAAGGACAGGGTTGTCACTGAAGCTTTCTTT.

The chain links TRBV19 to TRBJ1-1; D gene uncertain. The CDR3 consists of 13 residues. Germline CDR1 and CDR2: LNHDA and SQIVND (reference sequence). V lost 6 bases and J lost 1, with 9 bases in between. The CDR3 DNA reads as TGTGCCAGTAGGAGAGGGTGGAACACTGAAGCTTTCTTT. It codes for CASRRGWNTEAFF. The whole variable domain, remainder taken from reference TRBV19 and TRBJ1-1, is DGGITQSPKYLFRKEGQNVTLSCEQNLNHDAMYWYRQDPGQGLRLIYYSQIVNDFQKGDIAEGYSVSREKKESFPLTVTSAQKNPTAFYLCASRRGWNTEAFFGQGTRLTVV.

This clone was observed once. The V gene is TRBV28, the J gene TRBJ2-7, with TRBD1 identical over 8 bases. With V trimmed by 5 bases and J by 2 bases, 5 bases remained unmatched. This CDR3 comprises 14 residues. Germline V gene lookup returns CDR1 MDHEN and CDR2 SYDVKM. As DNA, the CDR3 is TGTGCCAGCAGTATCGGGACAGGCCCCTACGAGCAGTACTTC. This encodes CASSIGTGPYEQYF.

V gene TRBV6-5 combines with J gene TRBJ2-7; D is possibly TRBD2 (5 bases). The CDR3 contains 14 residues. Trimming removed 8 bases from V and 2 bases from J, with 16 bases in between. From germline, CDR1 is MNHEY and CDR2 SVGAGI. The CDR3 loop is CASSLSRGTYEQYF. CDR3 DNA: TGTGCCAGCTCCTTATCCCGGGGTACCTACGAGCAGTACTTC.

This rearrangement joins TRBV19 to TRBJ2-3; TRBD1 might be the D (5 bases). The length of the CDR3 is 15 residues. The germline CDR1 and CDR2 sequences are LNHDA and SQIVND (reference sequence). Trimming left V 4 bases short and J 5 bases short, with 16 bases between. The CDR3 is CASSTTTAGIDTQYF. For the CDR3, the DNA is TGTGCCAGTAGTACCACTACCGCAGGGATAGATACGCAGTATTTT.

The chain joins TRBV6-5 to TRBJ1-2; D unresolved. CDR3 length: 13 amino acids. V lost 8 bases and J lost 0, with 10 bases in between. Germline lookup yields CDR1 MNHEY and CDR2 SVGAGI. The CDR3 is CASEWEPNYGYTF. The CDR3 coding sequence is TGTGCCAGCGAATGGGAGCCTAACTATGGCTACACCTTC.

This rearrangement joins TRBV28 to TRBJ1-5; 8 nucleotides agree with TRBD1. Germline-derived CDR1 and CDR2 are MDHEN and SYDVKM. CDR3 length equals 15 residues. Germline trimming cut 3 bases from V and 6 bases from J; bases unmatched to any gene: 7. The CDR3 sequence is CASSFSGQGAQPQHF. The CDR3 DNA sequence: TGTGCCAGCAGTTTTTCAGGACAGGGAGCTCAGCCCCAGCATTTT.

This chain links TRBV10-3 with TRBJ2-1, with 14 bases that match TRBD2. Germline assignment: CDR1 ENHRY and CDR2 SYGVKD. Trimming removed 1 base from V and 0 bases from J; junction bases left unmatched: 5. This CDR3 is 19 amino acids long. The CDR3 here is CAISEWGTSGRSSYNEQFF. In DNA form, the CDR3 reads TGTGCCATCAGTGAGTGGGGGACTAGCGGGAGAAGCTCCTACAATGAGCAGTTCTTC.

The rearrangement links TRBV7-8 to TRBJ2-1; a weak D match, TRBD1 (5 bases). V gave up 5 bases and J gave up 7 bases, with 9 bases separating them. The length of the CDR3 is 12 residues. The germline CDR1 and CDR2 sequences are SGHVS and FQNEAQ. CDR3 sequence: CASSPQGNEQFF. CDR3 nucleotides: TGTGCCAGCAGCCCGCAGGGTAATGAGCAGTTCTTC. Filled out from reference TRBV7-8 and TRBJ2-1, the complete variable domain reads GAGVSQSPRYKVAKRGQDVALRCDPISGHVSLFWYQQALGQGPEFLTYFQNEAQLDKSGLPSDRFFAERPEGSVSTLKIQRTQQEDSAVYLCASSPQGNEQFFGPGTRLTVL.

The chain joins TRBV5-1 to TRBJ2-3; possibly TRBD2 for D (6 bases). The CDR3 is 14 amino acids. Germline assignment: CDR1 SGHRS and CDR2 YFSETQ. Trimming cost V 5 bases and J 4 bases, with 14 bases left between them. The CDR3 loop reads CASRGGAGPDTQYF. CDR3 sequence (DNA): TGCGCCAGCAGAGGCGGGGCGGGCCCAGATACGCAGTATTTT.

The chain recombines TRBV7-6 with TRBJ1-1; TRBD1 aligns across 8 bases. The CDR3 loop spans 18 amino acids. Trimming took 5 bases from V and 7 from J; bases not matched to a gene: 21. Germline CDR1 SGHVS, CDR2 FNYEAQ. The CDR3 loop is CASSPAISLDRVNGEAFF. Here the CDR3 DNA reads TGTGCCAGCAGCCCCGCCATTAGCCTGGACAGGGTGAACGGTGAAGCTTTCTTT.